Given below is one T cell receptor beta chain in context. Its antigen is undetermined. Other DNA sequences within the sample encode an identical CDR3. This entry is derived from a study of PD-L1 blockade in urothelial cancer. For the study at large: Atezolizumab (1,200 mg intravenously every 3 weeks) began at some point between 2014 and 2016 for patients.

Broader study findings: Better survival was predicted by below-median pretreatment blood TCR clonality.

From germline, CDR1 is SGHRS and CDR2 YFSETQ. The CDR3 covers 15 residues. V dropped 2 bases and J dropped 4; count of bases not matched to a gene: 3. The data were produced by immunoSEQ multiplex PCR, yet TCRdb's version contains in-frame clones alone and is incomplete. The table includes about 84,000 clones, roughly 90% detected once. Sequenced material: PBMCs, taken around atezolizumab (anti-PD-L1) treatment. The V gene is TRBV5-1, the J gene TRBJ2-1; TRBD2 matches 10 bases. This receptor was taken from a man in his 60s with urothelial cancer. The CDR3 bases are TGCGCCAGCAGCTTATTAGCGGGGGGTTACAATGAGCAGTTCTTC. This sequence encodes CASSLLAGGYNEQFF.